This is a list of T cell receptor beta chains from one sample in a study of vaccination effects on CD4 cells after COVID-19. Their antigens remain unidentified. The data were produced by immunoSEQ multiplex PCR, yet TCRdb's version contains in-frame clones alone and is incomplete. The sample lists about 66,000 clones; about 69% were seen once. The material was CD4+ T cells from PBMCs cultured without peptide, obtained before COVID-19 vaccination. These receptors came from a human donor who had a prior SARS-CoV-2 infection. Each CDR3 is given with its conserved first and last residue. A D gene is named only where the DNA matches it firmly. A row's size may be missing; if present it is once, few, many or a size class.

d_gene	v_gene	j_gene	abundance	CDR3nt	CDR3aa
-	TRBV20-1	TRBJ1-2	-	TGCAGTGCTAGTATAGAGGGTGGCTACACCTTC	CSASIEGGYTF
-	TRBV20-1	TRBJ2-7	-	TGCAGTGCTAGTCGAGTGGTGAGCCCCTACGAGCAGTACTTC	CSASRVVSPYEQYF
TRBD2	TRBV7-3	TRBJ2-7	-	TGTGCCAGCAGCTTACTTGGGACTAGCGACGAGCAGTACTTC	CASSLLGTSDEQYF
-	TRBV7-6	TRBJ1-1	-	TGTGCCAGCAGCTTGGTCGTAGGAAACACTGAAGCTTTCTTT	CASSLVVGNTEAFF
-	TRBV2	TRBJ1-6	-	TGTGCCAGCAGTGTGGGCGGTTATAATTCACCCCTCCACTTT	CASSVGGYNSPLHF
-	TRBV27	TRBJ2-1	-	TGTGCCAGCCGCCAATGGGGCAGGCGCTATGAGCAGTTCTTC	CASRQWGRRYEQFF
TRBD2	TRBV12-3/TRBV12-4	TRBJ2-7	-	TGTGCCAGCAGTTTGCGGGGGAGCTACGAGCAGTACTTC	CASSLRGSYEQYF
-	TRBV5-6	TRBJ1-2	-	TGTGCCAGCAGCTTGGACAGGTTCGGCTATGGCTACACCTTC	CASSLDRFGYGYTF
-	TRBV19	TRBJ1-2	-	TGTGCCAGTAGTGTGGGTCCTCCGGAGGGAGGCTACACCTTC	CASSVGPPEGGYTF
-	TRBV6-1	TRBJ1-4	-	TGTGCCAGCAGTGAACTACAGGATAATGAAAAACTGTTTTTT	CASSELQDNEKLFF
-	TRBV9	TRBJ2-7	-	TGTGCCAGCAGCCCCCACTCCGGACGCTACGAGCAGTACTTC	CASSPHSGRYEQYF
-	TRBV11-2	TRBJ1-1	-	TGTGCCAGCAGCTATTGGGGGAACACTGAAGCTTTCTTT	CASSYWGNTEAFF
TRBD2	TRBV9	TRBJ2-1	-	TGTGCCAGCAGCTCCGGACTAGATAATGAGCAGTTCTTC	CASSSGLDNEQFF
-	TRBV5-1	TRBJ1-6	-	TGCGCCAGCAGCCTGGGGGGGGGAGCCTATAATTCACCCCTCCACTTT	CASSLGGGAYNSPLHF
-	TRBV29-1	TRBJ1-4	-	TGCAGCGTGGCTCGGAGCGAAAAACTGTTTTTT	CSVARSEKLFF
TRBD2	TRBV5-4	TRBJ2-1	-	TGTGCCAGCAGCTTGGAAGCGGGGGGGTACAATGAGCAGTTCTTC	CASSLEAGGYNEQFF
-	TRBV27	TRBJ2-3	-	TGTGCCAGCAGCAGAGGACGGGTGGGAACAGATACGCAGTATTTT	CASSRGRVGTDTQYF
TRBD2	TRBV20-1	TRBJ2-1	-	TGCAGTGCTAGTCGGGGGGAGTCTGGCAATGAGCAGTTCTTC	CSASRGESGNEQFF
TRBD2	TRBV11-2	TRBJ2-3	-	TGTGCCAGCAGTTCCAGACTAGCGGGGACAGATACGCAGTATTTT	CASSSRLAGTDTQYF
-	TRBV6-5	TRBJ2-3	-	TGTGCCAGCAGTATGACCATCGTTGATACGCAGTATTTT	CASSMTIVDTQYF
TRBD2	TRBV11-3	TRBJ2-7	-	TGTGCCAGCAGCCTCGGGGGGGGCGGAACCTACGAGCAGTACTTC	CASSLGGGGTYEQYF
-	TRBV29-1	TRBJ1-1	-	TGCAGCGTCGCCACAGGGTTGGGGACTGAAGCTTTCTTT	CSVATGLGTEAFF
TRBD2	TRBV9	TRBJ2-7	-	TGTGCCAGCAGCACCGGGACTAGCGGATACGAGCAGTACTTC	CASSTGTSGYEQYF
TRBD1	TRBV12-5	TRBJ2-5	-	TGTGCTAGTGGTTTGTTCACAGGGGGCGGGGAGACCCAGTACTTC	CASGLFTGGGETQYF
-	TRBV7-3	TRBJ2-1	few	TGTGCCAGCAGCTTAGCGGGACAGAATGAGCAGTTCTTC	CASSLAGQNEQFF
-	TRBV6-6	TRBJ2-7	few	TGTGCCAGCAGTTACCCCCGGGGCGGGTATTTCTACGAGCAGTACTTC	CASSYPRGGYFYEQYF
TRBD2	TRBV7-9	TRBJ2-1	few	TGTGCCAGCAGCTTAGCTCTAGCGGGAGAGGTAGTTGAGCAGTTCTTC	CASSLALAGEVVEQFF
-	TRBV20-1	TRBJ1-3	few	TGCAGTGCTGGACAGGGAAACACCATATATTTT	CSAGQGNTIYF
-	TRBV7-2	TRBJ2-2	few	TGTGCCAGCAGCCCCCGTTTCGGGGAGCTGTTTTTT	CASSPRFGELFF
TRBD2	TRBV4-3	TRBJ2-2	-	TGCGCCAGCAGCCAAGTTACGGGCGGGAGATACACCGGGGAGCTGTTTTTT	CASSQVTGGRYTGELFF
TRBD2	TRBV11-3	TRBJ2-5	once	TGTGCCAGCAGCTTCTCTCTAGCGGGAGATGAGACCCAGTACTTC	CASSFSLAGDETQYF
TRBD1	TRBV2	TRBJ2-2	-	TGTGCCAGCACCAGTCAGGGGGCCCTTAGTACCGGGGAGCTGTTTTTT	CASTSQGALSTGELFF
-	TRBV10-3	TRBJ2-1	few	TGTGCCATCAGTGAGACGAGTTCCTACAATGAGCAGTTCTTC	CAISETSSYNEQFF
-	TRBV19	TRBJ1-5	-	TGTGCCAGTAGTATAGTGGGGCCCCCGAATCAGCCCCAGCATTTT	CASSIVGPPNQPQHF
-	TRBV9	TRBJ2-3	-	TGTGCCAGCAGCGTAGCCTCCAGCACAGATACGCAGTATTTT	CASSVASSTDTQYF
-	TRBV29-1	TRBJ2-2	-	TGCAGCGTTGGAGTTACCCTGACCGGGGAGCTGTTTTTT	CSVGVTLTGELFF
-	TRBV20-1	TRBJ2-1	-	TGCGGGGGCCAGAGCTACAATGAGCAGTTCTTC	CGGQSYNEQFF
TRBD2	TRBV6-5	TRBJ2-3	-	TGTGCCAGCAGTTTAGCGGGAACCACAGATACGCAGTATTTT	CASSLAGTTDTQYF
TRBD2	TRBV6-6	TRBJ2-7	-	TGTGCCAGCAGTTATAATAGCGGGCCACTCTCCTACGAGCAGTACTTC	CASSYNSGPLSYEQYF
TRBD1	TRBV10-3	TRBJ1-1	-	TGTGCCACAAAACAGGGGGCAGGAGAAGCTTTCTTT	CATKQGAGEAFF
-	TRBV28	TRBJ1-2	-	TGTGCCAGCAGTCCCCCCGGACTCTATGGCTACACCTTC	CASSPPGLYGYTF
-	TRBV30	TRBJ1-1	-	TGTGCCTACGAGCTTCGTTATCGGGCTTTCTTT	CAYELRYRAFF
-	TRBV5-6	TRBJ1-4	-	TGTGCCAGCAGCTTTGCTGGTTTCGGTCGGGCGGGGCGTGAAAAACTGTTTTTT	CASSFAGFGRAGREKLFF
TRBD1	TRBV2	TRBJ1-6	-	TGTGCCAGCAGTGACGACAGGGGGGGAGATTCACCCCTCCACTTT	CASSDDRGGDSPLHF
-	TRBV6-5	TRBJ1-3	few	TGTGCCAGCAGTTACGAGGAGTTTGGAAACACCATATATTTT	CASSYEEFGNTIYF
-	TRBV7-2	TRBJ1-2	once	TGTGCCAGCAGCCTGGAAGCGAGAAGCGGCTACACCTTC	CASSLEARSGYTF
-	TRBV7-2	TRBJ2-7	-	TGTGCCAGCAGCTTAGACCCAGGACGAGAGCAGTACTTC	CASSLDPGREQYF
-	TRBV2	TRBJ1-4	once	TGTGCCAGCAGTGATGGCCCAGGGGAAAAACTGTTTTTT	CASSDGPGEKLFF
-	TRBV14	TRBJ2-7	few	TGTGCCAGCAGCCAAGTCACAGGGATTTCGTCCTACGAGCAGTACTTC	CASSQVTGISSYEQYF
-	TRBV6-5	TRBJ1-2	-	TGTGCCAGCAGAAAACCCGGGAACTTGGCCTATGGCTACACCTTC	CASRKPGNLAYGYTF
TRBD1	TRBV25-1	TRBJ1-1	-	TGTGCCAGCAGCGGCCTTGGTAGGACAGGGAGGAACACTGAAGCTTTCTTT	CASSGLGRTGRNTEAFF
-	TRBV7-2	TRBJ2-1	-	TGTGCCAGCAGCCTCATTCGAGACAATGAGCAGTTCTTC	CASSLIRDNEQFF
TRBD1	TRBV2	TRBJ2-3	-	TGTGCCAGCAGACAGGGGCCCACAGATACGCAGTATTTT	CASRQGPTDTQYF
-	TRBV19	TRBJ1-1	-	TGTGCCAGTAGTTTATCCGCGACCCTGAACACTGAAGCTTTCTTT	CASSLSATLNTEAFF
-	TRBV18	TRBJ2-3	-	TGTGCCAGCTCACCATCGGGAAGGGCCGCGGATACGCAGTATTTT	CASSPSGRAADTQYF
-	TRBV5-1	TRBJ2-2	-	TGCGCCAGCAGCCTCTTGACAGGCGCGAACACCGGGGAGCTGTTTTTT	CASSLLTGANTGELFF
-	TRBV1	TRBJ1-2	-	TGCACCAGCAGCCTTCTGTGTACAAAGGACAGGTCTAACTATGGCTACACCTTC	CTSSLLCTKDRSNYGYTF
-	TRBV12-3/TRBV12-4	TRBJ1-5	large	TGTGCCAGCCGTTTATCAGGTCAGCCCCAGCATTTT	CASRLSGQPQHF